This TCR beta chain originates from a study of cytomegalovirus exposure and HLA in healthy donors. Overall study findings and caveats: Presence/absence analyses supposed approximately even sequencing depth among donors. Donors belonging to an Asian-associated ancestry cluster reportedly showed fewer N-insertions in productive TCRs than the 666-donor mean, according to what a later analysis found.

To note about this clone: Antigen specificity is unknown.

The CDR3 spans 12 residues. Between the trimmed V and J ends, which lost 2 bases and 8 bases, there was a span of 7 bases. CDR1 is MDHEN and CDR2 is SYDVKM in the germline V gene. This PCR relied on a set of 60 Vbeta primers and 13 Jbeta primers. In the source study's methods: The authors later counted about 80 million unique TCR beta chains, 9.5 million to 11 million of them shared. This table comes from immunoSEQ multiplex PCR, and its TCRdb copy is limited to in-frame clones, with some not included. Clone size and the V and J calls come from that table; the DNA yielded D and trimming. The table has about 160,000 clones, roughly 80% seen once.

The sequence was obtained from a man under 40 in good health and CMV-seropositive. Source material: PBMCs. This chain links TRBV28 with TRBJ1-5, with D uncertain. CDR3 sequence: CASSLVGKPQHF. CDR3 coding DNA: TGTGCCAGCAGTTTAGTCGGGAAGCCCCAGCATTTT.